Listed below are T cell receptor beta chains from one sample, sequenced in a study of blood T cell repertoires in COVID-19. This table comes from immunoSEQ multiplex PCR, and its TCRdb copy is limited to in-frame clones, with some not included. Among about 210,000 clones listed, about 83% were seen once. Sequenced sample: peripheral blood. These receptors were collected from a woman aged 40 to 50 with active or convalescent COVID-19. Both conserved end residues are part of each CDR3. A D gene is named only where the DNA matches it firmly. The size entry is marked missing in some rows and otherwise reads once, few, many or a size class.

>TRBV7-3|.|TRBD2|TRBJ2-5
TGTGCCAGCAGTTTAGGTAGCGGGGAGACCCAGTACTTC
CASSLGSGETQYF
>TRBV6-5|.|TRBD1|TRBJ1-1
TGTGCCAGCAGTCAGGACAGGGGGGGGACTGAAGCTTTCTTT
CASSQDRGGTEAFF
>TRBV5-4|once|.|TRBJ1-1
TGTGCCAGCAGCTTGGAGAGCGGCCAAAACACTGAAGCTTTCTTT
CASSLESGQNTEAFF
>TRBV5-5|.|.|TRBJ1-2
TGTGCCAGCAGCTTTGGCAGGAGGGGTGAAGGCTACACCTTC
CASSFGRRGEGYTF
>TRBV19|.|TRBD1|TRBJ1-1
TGTGCCAGTAGCCCTAGGGACAGGGGAGAGTTGGGCACTGAAGCTTTCTTT
CASSPRDRGELGTEAFF
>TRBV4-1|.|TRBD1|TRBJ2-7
TGCGCCAGCAGCCCCACAGGGGCTGAGTCCTACGAGCAGTACTTC
CASSPTGAESYEQYF
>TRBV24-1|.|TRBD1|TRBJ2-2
TGTGCCACCAGTCCGGGACAGGGGGACGCCGGGGAGCTGTTTTTT
CATSPGQGDAGELFF
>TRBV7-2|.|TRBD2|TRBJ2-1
TGTGCCAGCAGCTTAGTCGCGGGGGGGAATGAGCAGTTCTTC
CASSLVAGGNEQFF
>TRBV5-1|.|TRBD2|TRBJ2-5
TGCGCCAGCAGCCAAACGACTAGCGGGAGAGGGGGCGAGACCCAGTACTTC
CASSQTTSGRGGETQYF
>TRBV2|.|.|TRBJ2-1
TGTGCCAGCCGTCGGTCGGGGGTTCTACTCTACAATGAGCAGTTCTTC
CASRRSGVLLYNEQFF
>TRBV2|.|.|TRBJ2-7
TGTGCCAGCAGTGATAGGGCAGGGCGGGGAGAGCAGTACTTC
CASSDRAGRGEQYF
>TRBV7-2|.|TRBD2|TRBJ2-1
TGTGCCAGCAGCGCTAGCGGGGGGGGCACCTACAATGAGCAGTTCTTC
CASSASGGGTYNEQFF
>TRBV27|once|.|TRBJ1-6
TGTGCCAGCAGTCAGGGACTGAGTTCACCCCTCCACTTT
CASSQGLSSPLHF
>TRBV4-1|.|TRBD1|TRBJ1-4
TGCGCCAGCAGCCAGGGGGGACAGTTAGTTGCAACTAATGAAAAACTGTTTTTT
CASSQGGQLVATNEKLFF
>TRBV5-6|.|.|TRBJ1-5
TGTGCCAGCAGCTTGAGTTCAGGGTCTCAGCCCCAGCATTTT
CASSLSSGSQPQHF
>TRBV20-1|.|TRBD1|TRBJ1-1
TGCAGTTCCAGACAGGGAGTCGTAGCTTTCTTT
CSSRQGVVAFF
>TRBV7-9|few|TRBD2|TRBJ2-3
TGTGCCAGCAGCACCCCCGCGGGGGACACAGATACGCAGTATTTT
CASSTPAGDTDTQYF
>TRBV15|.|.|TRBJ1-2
TGTGCCACCAGCAGAGAGAGGGACTGGGCTGGCTACACCTTC
CATSRERDWAGYTF
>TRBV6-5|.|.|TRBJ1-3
TGTGCCAGCTCCGTAAGAGGGTCAGCTGGAAACACCATATATTTT
CASSVRGSAGNTIYF
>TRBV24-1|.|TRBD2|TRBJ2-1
TGTGCCACCAGTGATTATCGTGGACTAGCGGGGGGGCCAAGCTCCTACAATGAGCAGTTCTTC
CATSDYRGLAGGPSSYNEQFF
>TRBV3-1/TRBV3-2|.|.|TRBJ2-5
TGTGCCAGCAGCCGGACAGTAGAACAAGAGACCCAGTACTTC
CASSRTVEQETQYF
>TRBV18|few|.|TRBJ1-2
TGTGCCAGCTCACCTTCCCCAGGGGACTATGGCTACACCTTC
CASSPSPGDYGYTF
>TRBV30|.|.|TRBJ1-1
TGTGCCTGGAGTCCATTATGGGGAGCTGAAGCTTTCTTT
CAWSPLWGAEAFF
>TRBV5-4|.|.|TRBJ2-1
TGTGCCAGCAGCCGAGAGGCCGATGAGCAGTTCTTC
CASSREADEQFF
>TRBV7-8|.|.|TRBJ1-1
TGTGCCAGCAGCCGAAGAACTGAAAGCCCCGTGGAGGGAGCTTTCTTT
CASSRRTESPVEGAFF
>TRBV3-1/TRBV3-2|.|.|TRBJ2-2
TGTGCCAGCAGCCAAGATCTCGGGAGTGGGTCTACCGGGGAGCTGTTTTTT
CASSQDLGSGSTGELFF
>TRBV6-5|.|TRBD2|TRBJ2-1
TGTGCCAGCAGCCCCCGGACAGCGGGGGTAGAGCAGTTCTTC
CASSPRTAGVEQFF
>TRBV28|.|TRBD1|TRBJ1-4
TGTGCCAGCAGCGGACAGGGGAGGAATGAAAAACTGTTTTTT
CASSGQGRNEKLFF
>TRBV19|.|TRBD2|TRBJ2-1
TGTGCCAGTACCAAACTAGCGGGAGAAGATGAGCAGTTCTTC
CASTKLAGEDEQFF
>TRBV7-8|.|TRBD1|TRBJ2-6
TGTGCCAGCAGCTTCCGGGACAGGGGGCACTCTGGGGCCAACGTCCTGACTTTC
CASSFRDRGHSGANVLTF
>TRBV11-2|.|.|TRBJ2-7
TGTGCCAGCAGCTTAACGATTGAAAGGGGTGCGTACGAGCAGTACTTC
CASSLTIERGAYEQYF
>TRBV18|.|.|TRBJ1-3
TGTGCCAGCTCGGGGCAGGGGCTCTCTGGAAACACCATATATTTT
CASSGQGLSGNTIYF
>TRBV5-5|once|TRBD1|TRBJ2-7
TGTGCCAGCAGTTCGGTTGGACAGGGCTACGAGCAGTACTTC
CASSSVGQGYEQYF
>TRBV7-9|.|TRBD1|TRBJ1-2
TGTGCCAGCAGCGTGGGACAGGGTCTTCCATATGGCTACACCTTC
CASSVGQGLPYGYTF
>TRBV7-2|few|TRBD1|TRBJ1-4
TGTGCCAGCAGCTTTGAGGGACAGGGAGGAAAACTGTTTTTT
CASSFEGQGGKLFF
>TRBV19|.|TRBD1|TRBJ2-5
TGTGCCAGTAGTATAACAGGGGGCGCGGAGACCCAGTACTTC
CASSITGGAETQYF
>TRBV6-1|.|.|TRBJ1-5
TGTGCCAGCAGTGAATCAAGAGGGTTCCATCAGCCCCAGCATTTT
CASSESRGFHQPQHF
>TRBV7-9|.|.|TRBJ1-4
TGTGCCAGCAGAACGGATGAAAAACTGTTTTTT
CASRTDEKLFF
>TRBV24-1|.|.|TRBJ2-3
TGTGCCACCAGTGGGAGGACCGGGGCAGATACGCAGTATTTT
CATSGRTGADTQYF
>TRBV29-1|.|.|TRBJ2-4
TGCAGCGTTGGGACACCGATGGTTCAGTACTTC
CSVGTPMVQYF
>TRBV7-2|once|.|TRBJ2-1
TGTGCCAGCAGCTTATCGGGGGGCCGATCCTACAATGAGCAGTTCTTC
CASSLSGGRSYNEQFF
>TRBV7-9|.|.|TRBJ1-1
TGTGCCAGCAGCTTAGGAGGAGGTCGGACTGAAGCTTTCTTT
CASSLGGGRTEAFF
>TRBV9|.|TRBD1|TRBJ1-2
TGTGCCAGCAGCGTTTCCGGGACAGGGCTGCGGGGCTACACCTTC
CASSVSGTGLRGYTF
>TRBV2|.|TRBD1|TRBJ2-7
TGTGCCAGCTCGCAGGGACAGGGAGTATACGAGCAGTACTTC
CASSQGQGVYEQYF
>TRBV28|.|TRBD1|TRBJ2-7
TGTGCCAGCAGGGGACAGGGTAGCTCCTACGAGCAGTACTTC
CASRGQGSSYEQYF
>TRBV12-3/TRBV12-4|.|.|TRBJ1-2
TGTGCCAGCAGTTTTGGCAGGGCCTATGGCTACACCTTC
CASSFGRAYGYTF
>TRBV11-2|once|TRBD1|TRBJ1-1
TGTGCCAGCAGCTTTAACCGGGACAGCAGGCGAGCTTTCTTT
CASSFNRDSRRAFF
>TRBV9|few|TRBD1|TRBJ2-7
TGTGCCAGCAGCGTAGACTGGACAGGGGGCTCCTACGAGCAGTACTTC
CASSVDWTGGSYEQYF
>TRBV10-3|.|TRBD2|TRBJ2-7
TGTGCCATCAGTGAGAGGGCGGGGGAGTACGAGCAGTACTTC
CAISERAGEYEQYF